These T cell receptor beta chains were read from a single sample in a study of T cell responses to AZD1222 COVID-19 vaccine. Using immunoSEQ multiplex PCR, the repertoire was profiled, and TCRdb retains in-frame clones only, with some absent. The profile shows 130,000 to 150,000 clones, about 90% of them singletons. The material was peripheral blood, obtained on day 0 of AZD1222 vaccination. Source of these receptors: an adult in good health. Both conserved end residues are part of each CDR3. The D gene is left open where the match is weak. Size is stated for part of the rows, as once, few or many counts, or as a class when the clone is expanded.

size	V	J	D	DNA	CDR3
NA	TRBV19	TRBJ2-7	TRBD1	TGTGCCAGTTCTTCCTCCGGGACAGGGTCCAAGCAGTACTTC	CASSSSGTGSKQYF
once	TRBV10-3	TRBJ1-1	NA	TGTGCCATCAGTGATGGTCAGTCGGGGGGCGCGAACACTGAAGCTTTCTTT	CAISDGQSGGANTEAFF
NA	TRBV11-2	TRBJ1-2	NA	TGTGCCAGCAGCTTAGCGCTGGGGAACTATGGCTACACCTTC	CASSLALGNYGYTF
once	TRBV11-2	TRBJ2-2	NA	TGTGCCAGCAGCTTAGACCCATATGGCACCGGGGAGCTGTTTTTT	CASSLDPYGTGELFF
NA	TRBV7-7	TRBJ2-1	NA	TGTGCTAGCAGCTTAGACCAGGGGAATGAGCAGTTCTTC	CASSLDQGNEQFF
NA	TRBV7-9	TRBJ1-2	TRBD1	TGTGCCAGCAGCTTTGGGACAGGGAACTATGGCTACACCTTC	CASSFGTGNYGYTF
NA	TRBV5-6	TRBJ2-7	NA	TGTGCCAGCAGCTATGGGACTGGGAGCTCCTACGAGCAGTACTTC	CASSYGTGSSYEQYF
NA	TRBV7-2	TRBJ2-7	NA	TGTGCCAGCAGCCCGACGCTAGACAGGAGCTACGAGCAGTACTTC	CASSPTLDRSYEQYF
NA	TRBV5-1	TRBJ2-7	NA	TGCGCCAGCAGCTTGGGATTGGCCCTATCCGAGCAGTACTTC	CASSLGLALSEQYF
NA	TRBV3-1/TRBV3-2	TRBJ1-1	NA	TGTGCCAGCAGCCAAGGGCCAACCAATGAAGCTTTCTTT	CASSQGPTNEAFF
NA	TRBV27	TRBJ2-5	NA	TGTGCCAGCAGTGAGGGGCCAGAGACCCAGTACTTC	CASSEGPETQYF
NA	TRBV6-2/TRBV6-3	TRBJ1-5	NA	TGTGCCAGCAGCCCTCTGCCTACAAGGAGGAATCAGCCCCAGCATTTT	CASSPLPTRRNQPQHF
NA	TRBV6-5	TRBJ1-1	NA	TGTGCCAGCAGTTTTGCCGGGGGCCGAGGTGAAGCTTTCTTT	CASSFAGGRGEAFF
NA	TRBV9	TRBJ1-6	NA	TGTGCCAGCAGCGTCAAACCAGGGATCAAAGATTCACCCCTCCACTTT	CASSVKPGIKDSPLHF
NA	TRBV5-4	TRBJ2-3	NA	TGTGCCAGCAGCTTGTTAAGTTTCACAGATACGCAGTATTTT	CASSLLSFTDTQYF
NA	TRBV30	TRBJ2-7	NA	TGTGCCTGGAGGGGCGGTTTGGGGAGGACCTACGAGCAGTACTTC	CAWRGGLGRTYEQYF
once	TRBV5-6	TRBJ1-3	TRBD1	TGTGCCAGCAGCCTCGACAGGGCCTACTCTGGAAACACCATATATTTT	CASSLDRAYSGNTIYF
NA	TRBV9	TRBJ2-5	TRBD1	TGTGCCAGCAGCGTGGAAGGACAGGCGGTAGAGACCCAGTACTTC	CASSVEGQAVETQYF
NA	TRBV6-5	TRBJ2-1	NA	TGTGCCAGCAGTTATGGGGGAGGGCAGTTCTTC	CASSYGGGQFF
NA	TRBV18	TRBJ2-2	NA	TGTGCCAGCTCGCCCCCCGGGACTCCCCTCCCCGGGGAGCTGTTTTTT	CASSPPGTPLPGELFF
NA	TRBV7-9	TRBJ1-6	NA	TGTGCCAGCAGCTGGGAACAGGGAAATTCACCCCTCCACTTT	CASSWEQGNSPLHF
NA	TRBV29-1	TRBJ2-7	NA	TGCAGCGTTGCGGGCGGATCCTACGAGCAGTACTTC	CSVAGGSYEQYF
NA	TRBV6-5	TRBJ2-5	NA	TGTGCCAGCAGTTCAGGGGCACAAGAGACCCAGTACTTC	CASSSGAQETQYF
NA	TRBV6-5	TRBJ2-7	NA	TGTGCCAGCACGCCCTTAGGAGGGGGAATCTACGAGCAGTACTTC	CASTPLGGGIYEQYF
NA	TRBV19	TRBJ1-5	TRBD1	TGTGCCAGTAGTTCTCACACATTCCGGGACAGGATCAATCAGCCCCAGCATTTT	CASSSHTFRDRINQPQHF
NA	TRBV19	TRBJ2-7	NA	TGTGCCAGTAGTCTACGACTAGAAGGCCTGCAGTACTTC	CASSLRLEGLQYF
NA	TRBV30	TRBJ1-2	NA	TGTGCCTGGAGTGAGCAGGGCCAACGGGGCTACACCTTC	CAWSEQGQRGYTF
NA	TRBV6-1	TRBJ1-1	NA	TGTGCCAGCAGTGAATATCAAGCCACTGAAGCTTTCTTT	CASSEYQATEAFF
NA	TRBV6-2/TRBV6-3	TRBJ1-1	NA	TGTGCCAGCAGTTACTCGACGGACACTGAAGCTTTCTTT	CASSYSTDTEAFF
NA	TRBV18	TRBJ2-7	NA	TGTGCCAGCTCACCAGTGGGGCAACCCTACGAGCAGTACTTC	CASSPVGQPYEQYF
NA	TRBV4-2	TRBJ2-1	TRBD2	TGTGCCAGCAGCCACGGGGGGACTAGCGGGGTCGATGAGCAGTTCTTC	CASSHGGTSGVDEQFF
NA	TRBV27	TRBJ2-7	TRBD2	TGTGCCAGCAATCCGGGACTAGCGGGGGGCTACGAGCAGTACTTC	CASNPGLAGGYEQYF
NA	TRBV5-4	TRBJ2-5	TRBD2	TGTGCCAGCAGCTTGCCTAGCGGGGGGGTATTAGAGACCCAGTACTTC	CASSLPSGGVLETQYF
NA	TRBV5-1	TRBJ2-1	NA	TGCGCCAGCAGCTTGTCCCCAGCCCCGGACAATGAGCAGTTCTTC	CASSLSPAPDNEQFF
NA	TRBV7-9	TRBJ2-7	NA	TGTGCCAGCAGCTTGGGACGGGCCGTTAAGAACGAGCAGTACTTC	CASSLGRAVKNEQYF
NA	TRBV5-1	TRBJ1-1	NA	TGCGCCAGCAGCTTAATGGTTGGGGGTGACACTGAAGCTTTCTTT	CASSLMVGGDTEAFF
NA	TRBV3-1/TRBV3-2	TRBJ2-3	NA	TGTGCCAGCAGCCAAAACACAGATACGCAGTATTTT	CASSQNTDTQYF
once	TRBV11-3	TRBJ2-3	NA	TGTGCCAGCAGCCCGAGGGACTTCACAGATACGCAGTATTTT	CASSPRDFTDTQYF
NA	TRBV30	TRBJ2-3	NA	TGTGCCTTTACTTGGGGGGTTGGTAGGGATACGCAGTATTTT	CAFTWGVGRDTQYF
NA	TRBV9	TRBJ1-5	NA	TGTGCCAGCAGCGTAGACGGGGGCGCGGGTCAGCCCCAGCATTTT	CASSVDGGAGQPQHF
NA	TRBV30	TRBJ2-2	NA	TGTGCCTGGAGTGTGACGGGGGCCCCGAACACCGGGGAGCTGTTTTTT	CAWSVTGAPNTGELFF
NA	TRBV5-1	TRBJ1-3	NA	TGCGCCAGCAGCTTGGCGGCAGCCTCTGGAAACACCATATATTTT	CASSLAAASGNTIYF
NA	TRBV9	TRBJ2-7	TRBD2	TGTGCCAGCGGAAGCGGGAGAACCTACGAGCAGTACTTC	CASGSGRTYEQYF
few	TRBV7-9	TRBJ1-3	NA	TGTGCCAGCAGCCGAGGCGTCCCTCTCTCTGGAAACACCATATATTTT	CASSRGVPLSGNTIYF
NA	TRBV10-3	TRBJ1-5	TRBD1	TGTGCCATCAGTGACCGAACAGGGGATAGCAATCAGCCCCAGCATTTT	CAISDRTGDSNQPQHF
NA	TRBV11-2	TRBJ1-3	TRBD1	TGTGCCAGCAGCCCGACAGGGCTTGGAAACACCATATATTTT	CASSPTGLGNTIYF